This TCR beta chain emerged from a study of blood T cell repertoires in COVID-19 (dated by TCRdb to about 2020). Background for the entire study: Samples covering the acute and convalescent phases of COVID-19 were provided by collaborators in the United States, Italy and Spain. Where HLA class I and class II types were available, the types were taken from metadata supplied by the sample provider, not from assay-based typing. A freely available public database, intended as a resource for researchers studying the immune response to SARS-CoV-2, is where the repertoires were released. The material from the prospective study consisted of cDNA or gDNA derived from T cells, B-cell-depleted T cells, or PBMCs. Subjects who had been exposed to COVID-19, were actively infected with it, or had recovered from it provided the deeply sampled blood TCRbeta repertoires that made up the dataset. The sample metadata nearly always contained a de-identified subject ID, COVID-19 status, age in years and sex. The samples were drawn from two sources: the first 160 participants of the ongoing ImmuneRACE study, and 1,000 to 1,500 subjects contributed by 6 global collaborators.

General study outcomes and caveats: How much clinical and demographic metadata was included differed by source and by participant, and the metadata was provided uncurated.

V loses 4 bases, J loses 11 bases, and the germline ends lie 10 bases apart. Its CDR3 holds 11 amino acids, cysteine through phenylalanine. Only the CDR3 DNA is retained, 33 bases long and in frame from the first base. A remark on this clone: The target of this receptor is not known. No clone much larger than this one lies a single base away; base qualities are absent.

Whole blood was collected in K2EDTA tubes by collaborating institutions according to the institutions' own protocols. For TCRbeta analysis, collaborators shipped samples as frozen whole blood, isolated PBMCs, or DNA extracted from either of those sample types. The immunoSEQ Assay, a bias-controlled multiplex PCR, was used to amplify TCRbeta CDR3 regions from genomic DNA. Regarding the original processing steps: Within the assay, amplification of reference gene primers was used to estimate how many nucleated cells each sample contained. To quantify the absolute abundance of each unique TCRbeta CDR3 rearrangement, sequence reads were collapsed and filtered. Productive Simpson clonality was computed per sample as the square root of Simpson's diversity index over productive rearrangements. TCRdb mirrors the immuneACCESS table, restricted to in-frame sequences. Some clones are absent from its copies; in checked studies, under half trace to an unresolved V gene, and the reason for the others is unknown. The V and J calls and clone size come from that table; D and trimming were worked out from the DNA. The sample has about 190,000 clones on record, roughly 80% of them singletons. The ten largest clonotypes hold around 6.9% of the sample.

The receptor was derived from a man aged 55 to 70 with acute or convalescent COVID-19. The V and J genes are TRBV12-3 or TRBV12-4 and TRBJ2-3, and the D gene may be TRBD1, 5 bases matching. What was sequenced was peripheral blood. The nucleotides read TGTGCCAGCAGTTCAAGGGGTGAGCAGTATTTT. The translation is CASSSRGEQYF.